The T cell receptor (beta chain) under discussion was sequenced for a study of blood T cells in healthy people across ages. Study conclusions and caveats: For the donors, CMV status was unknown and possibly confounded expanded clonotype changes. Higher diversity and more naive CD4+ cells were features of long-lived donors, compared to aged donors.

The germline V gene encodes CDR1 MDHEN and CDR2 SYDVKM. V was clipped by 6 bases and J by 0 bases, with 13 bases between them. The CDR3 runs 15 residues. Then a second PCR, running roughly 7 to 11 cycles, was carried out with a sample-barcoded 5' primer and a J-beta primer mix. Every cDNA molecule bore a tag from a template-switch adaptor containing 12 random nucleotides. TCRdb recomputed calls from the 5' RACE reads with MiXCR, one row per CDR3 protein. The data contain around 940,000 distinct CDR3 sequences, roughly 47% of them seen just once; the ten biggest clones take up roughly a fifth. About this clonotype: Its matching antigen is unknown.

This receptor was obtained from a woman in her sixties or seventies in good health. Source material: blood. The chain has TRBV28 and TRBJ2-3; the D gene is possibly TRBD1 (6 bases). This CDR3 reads CASSLRQDSTDTQYF. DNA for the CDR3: TGTGCCAGCAGCTTACGACAGGACAGCACAGATACGCAGTATTTT.